This TCR beta chain was captured in a study of T cells after yellow fever vaccination (dated by TCRdb to about 2019). Describing the broader study: Libraries from fractions with low cell numbers were prepared with the SMART-Seq v4 Ultra Low Input RNA kit. To follow T-cell clones before and after primary and booster YFV17D yellow fever vaccination, bulk TCR alpha and beta repertoires were sequenced over time. Blood was collected at multiple timepoints before and after primary and secondary immunization, and bulk PBMC replicates and cell subsets were isolated. The cohort comprised two healthy male donors, one aged 18 to 29 and one aged 30 to 40 years. General study outcomes and caveats: Because only two donors were included in the study, the extent to which the findings can be generalized is limited. Computational filtering was needed because FACS-sorted repertoires could contain abundant contaminating clonotypes from the bulk population. After the booster, most of the clones that had expanded following primary vaccination were detected again (96% of CD4 and roughly 90% of CD8), which suggests that memory was broadly maintained. A small fraction of clonotypes showed up in both the CD4 and CD8 compartments, probably as a result of convergent recombination. Compared with the primary T-cell response, the secondary T-cell response was faster but weaker, reaching its peak on day 5 rather than on day 15.

This clonotype was recorded at least ten times. Its antigen specificity is not known. No base-level quality is on record; no much larger clone is a single base apart. Synthesis of TCR cDNA relied on 5'RACE template switching, a step that introduced a universal primer site along with unique molecular identifiers. Priming for cDNA synthesis came from both the TCR alpha and TCR beta constant segments. Library amplification used two PCR steps, and the second PCR step added sample barcodes and sequencing adapters. Sequencing of the libraries was done on either Illumina HiSeq 2500 (2x100 bp) or NovaSeq (2x150 bp). In the source study's methods: MIGEC was used to demultiplex reads and collapse the reads into UMI consensus sequences, and MiXCR was used for V(D)J alignment. Clonotypes responding to the vaccine were identified with edgeR on replicate PBMC samples, with the criteria of FDR below 0.01 and a log2 fold change above 5 up to day 15. Bulk clonotypes were assigned CD4 or CD8 identity according to which sequenced CD4 or CD8 repertoire held them at higher abundance. TCRdb reanalyzed the raw reads on its own, using fastp at Q25 for trimming and MiXCR for clone calling, and kept in-frame beta chains. Under each unique CDR3 protein, matching rows form one entry showing the most common genes and DNA. TCRdb assigned the V and J calls; the authors' analysis was not used. The sample table holds approximately 510,000 distinct CDR3 sequences, of which around a fifth were seen once. The ten top clones hold roughly 16% of the sample.

Explained via the paper, the treatment or condition label denotes: live attenuated yellow fever vaccine strain. At each blood-draw timepoint, two biological replicates of bulk PBMCs were collected. A standard Ficoll-Paque protocol was used to isolate PBMCs from peripheral blood. TriZol was used to extract RNA from bulk PBMCs, from CD4 and CD8 fractions, and from dextramer-positive and dextramer-negative fractions. CDR1 and CDR2, looked up from the germline V gene, are MNHEY and SVGAGI. The trim is 0 bases for V and 8 bases for J, with a gap of 11 bases between the germline ends. The CDR3 measures 14 amino acids from cysteine to phenylalanine. CDR3 DNA is the only sequence kept; it has 42 bases, read in frame from the first base.

The source of this sequence is a man between 18 and 35 years old who received the YFV17D yellow fever vaccine. Specimen: PBMCs, collected more than 20 days after the first yellow fever vaccination. The chain is encoded by TRBV6-5 joined to TRBJ1-3, with no confident D gene call. The sequenced DNA is TGTGCCAGCAGTTACTCGGAAGGGAGTGACACCATATATTTT. This translates into CASSYSEGSDTIYF.